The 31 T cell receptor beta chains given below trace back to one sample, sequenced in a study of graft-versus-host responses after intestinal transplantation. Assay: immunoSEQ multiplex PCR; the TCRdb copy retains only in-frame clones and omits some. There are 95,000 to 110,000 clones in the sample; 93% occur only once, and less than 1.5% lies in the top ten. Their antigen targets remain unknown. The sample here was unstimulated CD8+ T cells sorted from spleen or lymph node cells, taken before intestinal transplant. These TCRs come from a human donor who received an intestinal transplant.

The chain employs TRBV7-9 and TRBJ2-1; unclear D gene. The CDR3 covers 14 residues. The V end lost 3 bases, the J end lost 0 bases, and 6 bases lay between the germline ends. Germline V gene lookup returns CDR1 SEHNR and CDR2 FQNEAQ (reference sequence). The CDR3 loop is CASSLWDSYNEQFF. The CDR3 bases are TGTGCCAGCAGCTTGTGGGACTCCTACAATGAGCAGTTCTTC.

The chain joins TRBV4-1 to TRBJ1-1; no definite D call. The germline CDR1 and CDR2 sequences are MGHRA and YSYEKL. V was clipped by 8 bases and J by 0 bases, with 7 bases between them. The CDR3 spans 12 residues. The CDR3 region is CASAGMNTEAFF. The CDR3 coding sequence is TGCGCCAGCGCCGGGATGAACACTGAAGCTTTCTTT.

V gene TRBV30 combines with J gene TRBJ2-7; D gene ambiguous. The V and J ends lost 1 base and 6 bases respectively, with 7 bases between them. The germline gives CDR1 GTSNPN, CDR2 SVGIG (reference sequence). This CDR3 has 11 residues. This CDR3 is CAWSAAAEQYF. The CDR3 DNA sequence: TGTGCCTGGAGTGCAGCAGCCGAGCAGTACTTC.

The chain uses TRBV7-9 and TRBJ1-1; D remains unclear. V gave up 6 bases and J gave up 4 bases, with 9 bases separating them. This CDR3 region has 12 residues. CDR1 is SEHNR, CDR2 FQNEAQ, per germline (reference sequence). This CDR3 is CASRLGSTEAFF. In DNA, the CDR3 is TGTGCCAGCAGGCTGGGGTCCACTGAAGCTTTCTTT.

The CDR3 DNA sequence: TGCAGTGCTAGAGTCGACGGACTTACGACCTTC. It yields the protein CSARVDGLTTF. V is TRBV20-1 and J is TRBJ1-2; D unclear. Germline loops: CDR1 DFQATT, CDR2 SNEGSKA (reference sequence). V was shortened by 1 base and J by 14 bases, with 14 bases between the two germline ends. The CDR3 is 11 amino acids.

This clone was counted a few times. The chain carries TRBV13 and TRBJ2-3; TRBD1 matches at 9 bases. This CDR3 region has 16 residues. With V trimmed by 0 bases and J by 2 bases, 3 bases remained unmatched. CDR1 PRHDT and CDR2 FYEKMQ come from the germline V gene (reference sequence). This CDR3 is CASSLGGQGNTDTQYF. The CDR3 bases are TGTGCCAGCAGCTTAGGGGGACAGGGAAACACAGATACGCAGTATTTT.

The CDR3 coding sequence is TGCGCCAGCAGCCCATTTAGCAATCAGCCCCAGCATTTT. This sequence encodes CASSPFSNQPQHF. The chain combines TRBV4-1 with TRBJ1-5; D is unclear. The CDR3 spans 13 residues. Germline V gene lookup returns CDR1 MGHRA and CDR2 YSYEKL. With 4 bases removed from V and 0 bases from J, the gap between germline ends came to 4 bases.

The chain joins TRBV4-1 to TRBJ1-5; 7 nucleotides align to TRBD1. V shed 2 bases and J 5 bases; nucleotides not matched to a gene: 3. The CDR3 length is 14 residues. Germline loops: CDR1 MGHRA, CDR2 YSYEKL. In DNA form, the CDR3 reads TGCGCCAGCAGCCAAACAGGGGCAGATCAGCCCCAGCATTTT. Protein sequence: CASSQTGADQPQHF.

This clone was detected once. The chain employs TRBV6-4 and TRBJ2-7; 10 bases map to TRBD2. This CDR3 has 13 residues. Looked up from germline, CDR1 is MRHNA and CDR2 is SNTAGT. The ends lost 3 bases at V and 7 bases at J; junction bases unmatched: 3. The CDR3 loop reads CASSEGSGGEQYF. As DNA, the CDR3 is TGTGCCAGCAGTGAGGGTAGCGGGGGGGAGCAGTACTTC.

The CDR3, as DNA: TGCGCCAGCAGCTCCTCTGGAGGGGCTATATCCTCCTACGAGCAGTACTTC. Protein sequence: CASSSSGGAISSYEQYF. The chain links TRBV5-1 to TRBJ2-7; a possible D gene is TRBD2 (6 bases). V dropped 3 bases and J dropped 0 bases, with 19 bases sitting between them. The CDR3 is 17 amino acids. Per germline, CDR1 SGHRS and CDR2 YFSETQ.

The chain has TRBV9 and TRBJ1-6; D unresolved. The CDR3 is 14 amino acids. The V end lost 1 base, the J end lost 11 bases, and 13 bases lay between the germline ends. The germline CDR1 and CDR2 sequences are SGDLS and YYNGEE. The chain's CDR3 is CASSVTYGGTPLHF. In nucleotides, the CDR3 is TGTGCCAGCAGCGTAACATATGGTGGGACACCCCTCCACTTT. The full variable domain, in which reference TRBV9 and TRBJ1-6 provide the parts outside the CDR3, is DSGVTQTPKHLITATGQRVTLRCSPRSGDLSVYWYQQSLDQGLQFLIQYYNGEERAKGNILERFSAQQFPDLHSELNLSSLELGDSALYFCASSVTYGGTPLHFGNGTRLTVT.

CDR3 bases: TGTGCCGGACAGGGGAACACCGGGGAGCTGTTTTTT. Translation gives CAGQGNTGELFF. This chain joins TRBV6-5 and TRBJ2-2; 8 bases fit TRBD1. CDR1 MNHEY and CDR2 SVGAGI come from the germline V gene. V shed 11 bases and J 1 base; nucleotides not matched to a gene: 0. This CDR3 comprises 12 residues.

CDR3 residues: CASSLGGETYEQYF. DNA of the CDR3: TGTGCCAGCAGCTTGGGGGGGGAAACCTACGAGCAGTACTTC. This chain uses TRBV5-4 with TRBJ2-7, with a tentative D call TRBD2 (6 bases). The V and J ends lost 0 bases and 2 bases respectively, with 9 bases between them. The CDR3 loop spans 14 amino acids. CDR1 and CDR2 (germline): SGHNT, YYREEE (reference sequence).

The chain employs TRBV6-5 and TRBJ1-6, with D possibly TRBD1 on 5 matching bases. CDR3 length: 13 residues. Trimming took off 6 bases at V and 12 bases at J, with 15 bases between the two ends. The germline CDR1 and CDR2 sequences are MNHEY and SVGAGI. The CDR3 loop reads CASRLQIQGPLHF. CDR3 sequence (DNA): TGTGCCAGCAGACTCCAAATCCAGGGACCCCTCCACTTT.

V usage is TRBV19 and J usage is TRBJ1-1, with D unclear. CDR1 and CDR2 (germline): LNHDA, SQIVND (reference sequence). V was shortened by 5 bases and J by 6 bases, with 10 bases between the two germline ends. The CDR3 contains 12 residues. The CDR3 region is CASSSGLSEAFF. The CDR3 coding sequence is TGTGCCAGTAGTTCAGGACTTTCTGAAGCTTTCTTT.

The CDR3 is CASSPGRLRQEPSNNEQFF. DNA of the CDR3: TGTGCCAGCTCACCGGGCCGCCTAAGACAGGAACCCTCGAACAATGAGCAGTTCTTC. The chain is built from TRBV18 and TRBJ2-1, with D tentatively TRBD1 (6 bases). Trimming left V 3 bases short and J 5 bases short, with 26 bases between. Germline V gene sequence: CDR1 KGHSH, CDR2 LQKENI. The CDR3 consists of 19 residues.

CDR3 bases: TGTGCCAGCAGGCCCGGGACCTTTTATGGCTACACCTTC. It specifies CASRPGTFYGYTF. The chain couples TRBV27 to TRBJ1-2; a possible D gene is TRBD1 (5 bases). The CDR3 totals 13 residues. Germline V CDR1 and CDR2: MNHEY, SMNVEV (reference sequence). V lost 6 bases and J lost 5, with 13 bases in between.

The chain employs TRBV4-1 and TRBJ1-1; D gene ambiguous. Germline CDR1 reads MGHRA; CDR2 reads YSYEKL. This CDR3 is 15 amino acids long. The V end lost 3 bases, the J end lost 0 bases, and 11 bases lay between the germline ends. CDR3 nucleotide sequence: TGCGCCAGCAGCCAGGAGCAAGGCCTGAACACTGAAGCTTTCTTT. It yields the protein CASSQEQGLNTEAFF.

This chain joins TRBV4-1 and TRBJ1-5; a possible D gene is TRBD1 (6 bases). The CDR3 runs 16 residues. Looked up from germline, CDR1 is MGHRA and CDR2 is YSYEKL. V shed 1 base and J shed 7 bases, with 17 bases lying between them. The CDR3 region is CASSQGPPGAGQPQHF. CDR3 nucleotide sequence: TGCGCCAGCAGCCAAGGCCCCCCGGGGGCAGGGCAGCCCCAGCATTTT.

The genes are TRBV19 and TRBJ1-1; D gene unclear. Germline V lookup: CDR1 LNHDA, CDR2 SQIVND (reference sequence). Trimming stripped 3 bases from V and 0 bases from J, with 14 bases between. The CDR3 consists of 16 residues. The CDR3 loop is CASSIMSGGLNTEAFF. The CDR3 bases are TGTGCCAGTAGTATCATGTCGGGAGGGCTGAACACTGAAGCTTTCTTT. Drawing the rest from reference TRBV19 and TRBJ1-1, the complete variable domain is DGGITQSPKYLFRKEGQNVTLSCEQNLNHDAMYWYRQDPGQGLRLIYYSQIVNDFQKGDIAEGYSVSREKKESFPLTVTSAQKNPTAFYLCASSIMSGGLNTEAFFGQGTRLTVV.

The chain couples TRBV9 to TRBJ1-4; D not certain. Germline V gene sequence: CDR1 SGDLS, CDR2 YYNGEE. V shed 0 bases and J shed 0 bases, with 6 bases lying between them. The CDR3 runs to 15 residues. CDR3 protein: CASSVAGATNEKLFF. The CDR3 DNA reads TGTGCCAGCAGCGTAGCGGGCGCAACTAATGAAAAACTGTTTTTT.

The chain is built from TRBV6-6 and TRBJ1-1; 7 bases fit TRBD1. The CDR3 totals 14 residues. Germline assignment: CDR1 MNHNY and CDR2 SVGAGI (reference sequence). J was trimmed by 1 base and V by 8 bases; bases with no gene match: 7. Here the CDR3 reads CASAAGTANTEAFF. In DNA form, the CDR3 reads TGTGCCAGCGCAGCAGGGACAGCGAACACTGAAGCTTTCTTT.

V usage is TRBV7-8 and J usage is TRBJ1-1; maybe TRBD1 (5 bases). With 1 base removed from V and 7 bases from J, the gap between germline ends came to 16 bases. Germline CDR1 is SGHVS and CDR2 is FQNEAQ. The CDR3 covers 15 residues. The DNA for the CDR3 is TGTGCCAGCAGCTTAGATTTGGGGGTGGAGGATGAAGCTTTCTTT. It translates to CASSLDLGVEDEAFF.

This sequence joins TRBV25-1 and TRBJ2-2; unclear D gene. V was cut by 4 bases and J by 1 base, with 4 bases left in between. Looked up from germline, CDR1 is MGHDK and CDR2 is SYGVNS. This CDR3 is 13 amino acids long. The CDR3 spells CASSAGNTGELFF. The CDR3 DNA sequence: TGTGCCAGCAGTGCCGGGAACACCGGGGAGCTGTTTTTT.

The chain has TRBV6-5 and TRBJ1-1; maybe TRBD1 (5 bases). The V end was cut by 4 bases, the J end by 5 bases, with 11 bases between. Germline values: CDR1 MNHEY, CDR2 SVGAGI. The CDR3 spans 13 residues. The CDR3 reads CASSWGGDTEAFF. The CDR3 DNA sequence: TGTGCCAGCAGTTGGGGGGGGGATACTGAAGCTTTCTTT.

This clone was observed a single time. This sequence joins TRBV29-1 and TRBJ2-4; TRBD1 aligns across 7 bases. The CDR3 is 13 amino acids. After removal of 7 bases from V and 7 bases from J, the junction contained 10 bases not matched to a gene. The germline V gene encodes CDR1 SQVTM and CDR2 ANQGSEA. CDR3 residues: CSAPDRVTNIQYF. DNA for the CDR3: TGCAGCGCCCCAGACAGGGTAACCAACATTCAGTACTTC.

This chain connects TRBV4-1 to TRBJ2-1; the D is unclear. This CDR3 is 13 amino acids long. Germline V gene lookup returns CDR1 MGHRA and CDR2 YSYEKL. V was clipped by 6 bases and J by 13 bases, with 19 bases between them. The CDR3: CASRDWKDVQQFF. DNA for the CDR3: TGCGCCAGCAGGGATTGGAAGGATGTTCAACAGTTCTTC.

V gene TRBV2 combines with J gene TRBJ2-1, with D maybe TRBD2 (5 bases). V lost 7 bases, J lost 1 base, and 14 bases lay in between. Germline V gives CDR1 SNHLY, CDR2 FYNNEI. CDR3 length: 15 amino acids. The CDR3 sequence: CASTRRRMSYNEQFF. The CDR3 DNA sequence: TGTGCCAGCACCCGGAGGCGCATGTCCTACAATGAGCAGTTCTTC. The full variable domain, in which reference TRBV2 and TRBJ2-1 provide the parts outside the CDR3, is EPEVTQTPSHQVTQMGQEVILRCVPISNHLYFYWYRQILGQKVEFLVSFYNNEISEKSEIFDDQFSVERPDGSNFTLKIRSTKLEDSAMYFCASTRRRMSYNEQFFGPGTRLTVL.

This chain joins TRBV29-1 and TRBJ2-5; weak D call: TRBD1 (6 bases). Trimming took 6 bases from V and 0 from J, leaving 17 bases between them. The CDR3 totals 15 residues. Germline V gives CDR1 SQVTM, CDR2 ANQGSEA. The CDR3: CSVTLTGMYQETQYF. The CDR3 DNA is TGCAGCGTGACCTTGACAGGAATGTACCAAGAGACCCAGTACTTC.

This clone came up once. The CDR3 region is CASSSHGDIWYEQYF. In nucleotides, the CDR3 is TGTGCCAGCAGCTCCCACGGGGACATTTGGTACGAGCAGTACTTC. V and J are TRBV4-2 and TRBJ2-7, with D possibly TRBD1 on 6 matching bases. The germline V and J ends were trimmed by 5 bases and 4 bases, with 18 bases remaining between them. This CDR3 is built from 15 residues. CDR1 and CDR2 from the germline V gene are LGHNA and YNFKEQ.

DNA for the CDR3: TGTGCCAGCAGTACCTCCTCGACCGGGACCAACTACAATGAGCAGTTCTTC. This sequence encodes CASSTSSTGTNYNEQFF. The rearrangement joins TRBV2 to TRBJ2-1; D could derive from TRBD1 or TRBD2 (5 bases each). V was cut by 5 bases and J by 3 bases, with 20 bases left in between. CDR3 size: 17 residues. Germline V gene sequence: CDR1 SNHLY, CDR2 FYNNEI.